The rows below give T cell receptor beta chains drawn from one sample of a study of cytomegalovirus exposure and HLA in healthy donors. The assay was immunoSEQ multiplex PCR, and TCRdb's table has in-frame clones only and misses some. This table has 85,000 to 90,000 clones, around 74% appearing once. Sequenced material: PBMCs. The source is a man between 25 and 39 years old in good health and CMV-seropositive. CDR3s include the opening cysteine and the closing phenylalanine or tryptophan. A D gene is named only where the DNA matches it firmly. Only some rows state a clone size, as once, few, many or a class for expanded clones.

clone size,V gene,J gene,D gene,CDR3 DNA,CDR3 protein
-,TRBV7-9,TRBJ1-6,TRBD1,TGTGCCAGCAGCCCGGACAGGGGATTGGATTCACCCCTCCACTTT,CASSPDRGLDSPLHF
-,TRBV5-5,TRBJ2-7,TRBD2,TGTGCCAGCAGCGACGCACAGCGGGGGCCCTACGAGCAGTACTTC,CASSDAQRGPYEQYF
-,TRBV28,TRBJ2-7,TRBD2,TGTGCCAGCGCCGCCGGGACTAGCCGGGGGGACTTC,CASAAGTSRGDF
-,TRBV19,TRBJ2-7,TRBD1,TGTGCCAGTAGTACTCCGGGACAGACCTACGAGCAGTACTTC,CASSTPGQTYEQYF
-,TRBV6-1,TRBJ2-7,-,TGTGCCAGCAGTGCGCGGTACGAGCAGTACTTC,CASSARYEQYF
-,TRBV29-1,TRBJ2-1,TRBD2,TGCAGCGTTGGCCCCCGGGGGGGGGAGCAGTTCTTC,CSVGPRGGEQFF
-,TRBV30,TRBJ1-2,-,TGTGCCTGGAGTGTTCAGTCTGCCCCCTATGGCTACACCTTC,CAWSVQSAPYGYTF
-,TRBV10-3,TRBJ2-7,-,TGTGCCATCAGGGGGACAACCTCCTACGAGCAGTACTTC,CAIRGTTSYEQYF
-,TRBV18,TRBJ2-2,TRBD1,TGTGCCAGCTCACCACGGACAGGACCCAACTGGAACACCGGGGAGCTGTTTTTT,CASSPRTGPNWNTGELFF
once,TRBV7-3,TRBJ2-7,TRBD1,TGTGCCAGCAGCTCTAGCCCCGCCGGGACAGCCAAAACCTACGAGCAGTACTTT,CASSSSPAGTAKTYEQYF
-,TRBV28,TRBJ1-2,TRBD1,TGTGCCAGCTCCGGGACAGAATCTTATGGCTACACCTTC,CASSGTESYGYTF
once,TRBV7-6,TRBJ2-2,-,TGTGCCAGCAGCTCCACCCGACAGTACACCGGGGAGCTGTTTTTT,CASSSTRQYTGELFF
-,TRBV28,TRBJ2-1,-,TGTGCCAGCAGTTCACCAGATCCCGGGACTCACAATGAGCAGTTCTTC,CASSSPDPGTHNEQFF
-,TRBV28,TRBJ2-1,-,TGTGCCAGCAGCGAGGGCAGCTCCTACAATGAGCAGTTCTTC,CASSEGSSYNEQFF
-,TRBV28,TRBJ2-1,-,TGTGCCAGCAGTAGAACAGGGATCGCGGTCTTC,CASSRTGIAVF
-,TRBV5-1,TRBJ2-7,TRBD1,TGCGCCAGCAGCACCGGGACAGCCTACGATGGGCAGTACTTC,CASSTGTAYDGQYF
-,TRBV5-4,TRBJ2-5,TRBD2,TGTGCCAGCAGCCCCGGGACTAGCAGGATGGAGACCCAGTACTTC,CASSPGTSRMETQYF
once,TRBV5-6,TRBJ2-5,-,TGTGCCAGCAGCCCTCCTGGGCTAGCAGATGGACCGAGTTCGGAGACCCAGTACTTC,CASSPPGLADGPSSETQYF
-,TRBV19,TRBJ1-5,-,TGTGCCAGTAAGTTCACCCACCCTCGGGGTTGGGAAAGTAGCAATCAGCCCCAGCATTTT,CASKFTHPRGWESSNQPQHF
-,TRBV13,TRBJ1-1,-,TGTGCCAGCAGCGGGGGGGGGAACACTGAAGCTTTCTTT,CASSGGGNTEAFF
-,TRBV2,TRBJ1-6,-,TGTGCCAGCAGGGGTCCGGGCGCCGGGAGTTCACCCCTCCACTTT,CASRGPGAGSSPLHF
-,TRBV4-2,TRBJ1-2,-,TGTGCCAGCAGCCAAGTCGAGGGGGTTGGCGGCTACACCTTC,CASSQVEGVGGYTF
-,TRBV6-4,TRBJ2-5,-,TGTGCCAGCAGTGACCCTTCAATTCCTGGCGGGACCCAGTACTTC,CASSDPSIPGGTQYF
-,TRBV6-1,TRBJ2-7,TRBD2,TGTGCCAGCAGTGAAAGAGGGACTAGAACCTACGAGCAGTACTTC,CASSERGTRTYEQYF
-,TRBV5-4,TRBJ2-5,TRBD2,TGTGCCAGCAGCTTGGGGCGGGGGGGCCGGGAGACCCAGTACTTC,CASSLGRGGRETQYF
-,TRBV7-9,TRBJ2-5,TRBD1,TGTGCCAGCAGGTCTCAGGGGGCAGGTGAGACCCAGTACTTC,CASRSQGAGETQYF
-,TRBV7-9,TRBJ2-7,-,TGTGCCAGCAGCTTAGCCCTCGGAGCCTACGAGCAGTACTTC,CASSLALGAYEQYF
-,TRBV15,TRBJ1-3,-,TGTGCCACCAGCAGAGACCGAGATTATAACCCCATATATTTT,CATSRDRDYNPIYF
-,TRBV11-2,TRBJ2-7,TRBD2,TGTGCCAGCAGCCGGGGGGTTTCCTACTACGAGCAGTACTTC,CASSRGVSYYEQYF
once,TRBV18,TRBJ2-6,TRBD2,TGTGCCAGCTCACCACTCGAACAAGCGGGGGGATTTACCTCTTACTCTGGGGCCAACGTCCTGACTTTC,CASSPLEQAGGFTSYSGANVLTF
-,TRBV6-5,TRBJ1-2,TRBD1,TGTGCCAGCAGTTACTCTTTTGCAGGGGGCTCTGGCTACACCTTC,CASSYSFAGGSGYTF
few,TRBV7-9,TRBJ1-5,TRBD1,TGTGCCAGCAGCGGGACAGCCAATCAGCCCCAGCATTTT,CASSGTANQPQHF
-,TRBV13,TRBJ2-2,-,TGTGCCAGCAGCGGTTTCGAGTCGGGGGACACCGGGGAGCTGTTTTTT,CASSGFESGDTGELFF
few,TRBV10-3,TRBJ1-2,TRBD1,TGTGCCATCACTCGACAGGGCTCTAACTATGGCTACACCTTC,CAITRQGSNYGYTF
-,TRBV11-2,TRBJ1-5,-,TGTGCCAGCAGCTTTCAGGGTGATCAGCCCCAGCATTTT,CASSFQGDQPQHF
-,TRBV9,TRBJ2-7,-,TGTGCCAGCAGCGTGGGGCTTTCCTACGAGCAGTACTTC,CASSVGLSYEQYF
-,TRBV29-1,TRBJ1-2,TRBD1,TGCAGCGTTACGGGGACAGGAGTTTTCTATGGCTACACCTTC,CSVTGTGVFYGYTF
-,TRBV28,TRBJ2-7,TRBD2,TGTGCCAGCACTAGCGGGGCTGCCTACGAGCAGTACTTC,CASTSGAAYEQYF
-,TRBV5-6,TRBJ2-5,-,TGTGCCAGCAGCTCCCAGGGCTCTCAGGAGACCCAGTACTTC,CASSSQGSQETQYF
-,TRBV5-4,TRBJ2-5,TRBD2,TGTGCCAGCAGCGCGGCCCTAGCGGGGGTGGGTGAGACCCAGTACTTC,CASSAALAGVGETQYF
-,TRBV7-8,TRBJ2-1,TRBD2,TGTGCCAGCAGCTTAACGGGGGGAAGTTACAATGAGCAGTTCTTC,CASSLTGGSYNEQFF
-,TRBV6-5,TRBJ2-3,-,TGTGCCAGCAGTTACTTGCAGACTAGCACAGATACGCAGTATTTT,CASSYLQTSTDTQYF